This T cell receptor (beta chain) originates from a study of vaccination and CD4 T cells after COVID-19. The Oncomine TCR Beta short-read assay was what sequenced the DNA obtained from cultured CD4+ T cells. TCRdb re-called the PCR reads through MiXCR, storing one row per CDR3 protein. The profile shows under 20,000 distinct CDR3 sequences, 50% to 60% of them singletons. Treatment noted: roughly 10-day PBMC culture with coronavirus spike peptide pools or control peptides (ViraFEST assay). For this clonotype: Its antigen is currently unknown. The junction differs from germline at one of its ends, possibly a read error.

The CDR3 extends over 15 amino acids. Germline CDR1 reads SGHVS; CDR2 reads FQNEAQ. Input material: CD4+ T cells from blood, cultured in vitro. This TCR was recovered from a human donor who had recovered from COVID-19. The chain links TRBV7-8 to TRBJ1-5; D ambiguous. Here the CDR3 DNA reads TGTGCCGGCAGCTTAGAGCTCAGAACCAATCAGCCCCAGCATTTT. Protein product: CAGSLELRTNQPQHF.